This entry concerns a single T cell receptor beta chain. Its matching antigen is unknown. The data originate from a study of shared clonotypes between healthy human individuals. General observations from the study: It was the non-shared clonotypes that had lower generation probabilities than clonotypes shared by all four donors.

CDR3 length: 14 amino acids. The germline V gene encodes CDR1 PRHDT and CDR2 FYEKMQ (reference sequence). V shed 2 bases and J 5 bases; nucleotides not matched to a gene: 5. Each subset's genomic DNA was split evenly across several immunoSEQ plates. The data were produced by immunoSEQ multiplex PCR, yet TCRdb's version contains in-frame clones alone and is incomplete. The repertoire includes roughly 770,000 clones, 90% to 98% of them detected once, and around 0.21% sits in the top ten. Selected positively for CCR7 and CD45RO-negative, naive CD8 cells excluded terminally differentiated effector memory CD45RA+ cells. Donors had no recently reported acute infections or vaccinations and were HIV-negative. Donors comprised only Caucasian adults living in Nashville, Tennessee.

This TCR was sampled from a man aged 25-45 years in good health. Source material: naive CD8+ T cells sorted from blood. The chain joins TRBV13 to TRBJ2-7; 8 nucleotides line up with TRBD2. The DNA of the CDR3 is TGTGCCAGCAGCTTAATTAGCGGGACCCACGAGCAGTACTTC. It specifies CASSLISGTHEQYF.